The 25 T cell receptor beta chains presented below share a single source sample, sequenced in a study of T cell changes during pregnancy in multiple sclerosis. The repertoire was sequenced with immunoSEQ multiplex PCR; TCRdb's copy has only in-frame clones and lacks some. The sample records tens of thousands of clones, around nine tenths being singletons. The sample consisted of peripheral blood, taken before pregnancy. These TCRs come from a female donor with multiple sclerosis, enrolled in a pregnancy study.

This clone has a single count. This chain connects TRBV11-1 to TRBJ2-1; D unresolved. Germline V gives CDR1 SGHAT, CDR2 FQDESV (reference sequence). The CDR3 contains 11 residues. Trimming took 7 bases from V and 7 from J, leaving 8 bases between them. In nucleotides, the CDR3 is TGTGCCAGCACTCCTCGGAATGAGCAGTTCTTC. This gives the protein CASTPRNEQFF.

The gene calls are TRBV6-5 and TRBJ2-7, with 9 nucleotides matching TRBD2. V dropped 6 bases and J dropped 2; count of bases not matched to a gene: 11. The CDR3 sequence is 16 residues long. The germline gives CDR1 MNHEY, CDR2 SVGAGI. CDR3: CASRYLGASGTYEQYF. The CDR3, as DNA: TGTGCCAGCAGATACCTGGGGGCTAGCGGGACCTACGAGCAGTACTTC.

The chain recombines TRBV15 with TRBJ2-6, with TRBD1 as a possible D gene (5 bases). CDR3 size: 15 residues. Germline V lookup: CDR1 LNHNV, CDR2 YYDKDF (reference sequence). V dropped 5 bases and J dropped 4 bases, with 12 bases sitting between them. The CDR3 protein is CATSGPRGGANVLTF. The CDR3 nucleotides read TGTGCCACCAGCGGACCTAGGGGCGGGGCCAACGTCCTGACTTTC.

DNA of the CDR3: TGTGCCAGCAGCTTCGGGGACAGCACCAAAGCTTTCTTT. Protein sequence: CASSFGDSTKAFF. The chain uses TRBV7-9 and TRBJ1-1, with 7 nucleotides matching TRBD1. The V gene end was trimmed by 3 bases and the J gene end by 9 bases; junction bases not matched to a gene: 7. Germline CDR1 SEHNR, CDR2 FQNEAQ (reference sequence). The CDR3 consists of 13 residues.

For the CDR3, the DNA is TGCGCCAGCAGTGAAACAGGGGGAAACACCATATATTTT. This gives the protein CASSETGGNTIYF. This rearrangement joins TRBV10-2 to TRBJ1-3, with D possibly being TRBD1 (6 bases). CDR1 and CDR2 from the germline V gene are WSHSY and SAAADI. The ends were cut back, 3 bases at V and 4 bases at J, with 7 bases in the middle. The CDR3 spans 13 residues.

The V and J genes are TRBV6-5 and TRBJ1-1; 9 positions match TRBD1. Trimming at V came to 5 bases and at J to 11 bases, leaving 3 bases not matched to a gene. From germline, CDR1 is MNHEY and CDR2 SVGAGI. This CDR3 has 11 residues. In DNA, the CDR3 is TGTGCCAGCAGTCTACAGGGGGCGGCTTTCTTT. This sequence encodes CASSLQGAAFF.

The chain carries TRBV6-5 and TRBJ2-1; 14 bases agree with TRBD2. From germline, CDR1 is MNHEY and CDR2 SVGAGI. The trim removed 2 bases at V and 10 bases at J, leaving 4 bases unmatched. The CDR3 has 15 residues. The DNA for the CDR3 is TGTGCCAGCAGTTACGACGGACTAGCGGGAGGCGAGCAGTTCTTC. Amino acid sequence: CASSYDGLAGGEQFF.

This rearrangement joins TRBV4-2 to TRBJ2-3, with 11 bases fitting TRBD2. The CDR3 sequence is 16 residues long. In germline, CDR1 is LGHNA, CDR2 YNFKEQ. The junction had 3 bases not matched to a gene; V was cut back by 0 bases and J by 4 bases. The CDR3 DNA follows: TGTGCCAGCAGCCAAGATAGCGGGGGGGGTTCAGATACGCAGTATTTT. Residues: CASSQDSGGGSDTQYF.

This sequence joins TRBV9 and TRBJ2-3; no reliable D call. V gave up 0 bases and J gave up 4 bases, with 9 bases separating them. This CDR3 has 14 amino acids. CDR1 is SGDLS, CDR2 YYNGEE, per germline. The DNA for the CDR3 is TGTGCCAGCAGCGTAGTATCCAGCGCAGATACGCAGTATTTT. Protein sequence: CASSVVSSADTQYF.

The V call is TRBV7-8, the J call TRBJ2-1; TRBD2 might be the D (6 bases). V was clipped by 5 bases and J by 1 base, with 12 bases between them. The germline V gene has CDR1 SGHVS and CDR2 FQNEAQ. The CDR3 loop spans 15 amino acids. The CDR3 DNA follows: TGTGCCAGCAGCGCCTACGGGACTTCCTACAATGAGCAGTTCTTC. It specifies CASSAYGTSYNEQFF.

The CDR3 reads CASIRTLEARQHF. The CDR3 DNA follows: TGTGCCAGCATTAGGACTCTGGAAGCTCGCCAGCATTTT. The chain is built from TRBV2 and TRBJ1-5; D gene unclear. CDR1 and CDR2 (germline): SNHLY, FYNNEI. V was pared by 7 bases and J by 12 bases, with 19 bases between. The CDR3 sequence is 13 residues long.

The chain has TRBV11-2 and TRBJ2-7, with D unresolved. Germline V gene sequence: CDR1 SGHAT, CDR2 FQNNGV. The V end was cut by 4 bases, the J end by 6 bases, with 16 bases between. The CDR3 extends over 14 amino acids. The CDR3, as DNA: TGTGCCAGCAGCTCCCCAACTTATATAGCCGAGCAGTACTTC. Protein sequence: CASSSPTYIAEQYF.

Turning to this clone: A junction boundary mismatches the germline segment, possibly from a read error. The chain carries TRBV5-1 and TRBJ2-2; 10 nucleotides agree with TRBD2. Germline CDR1 SGHRS, CDR2 YFSETQ. This CDR3 has 16 amino acids. The CDR3 spells CASSLSTSGNSGELFF. CDR3 sequence (DNA): TGCGCCAGCAGCTTGTCTACTAGCGGGAACTCCGGGGAGCTGTTTTTT.

V gene TRBV11-2 combines with J gene TRBJ2-3; TRBD2 matches at 14 bases. Germline CDR1 and CDR2: SGHAT and FQNNGV. Trimming cost V 5 bases and J 2 bases; bases outside gene matches: 9. The CDR3 covers 18 residues. The CDR3 DNA follows: TGTGCCAGCAGCCGAGGACTAGCGGGAGGAAGGGCCACAGATACGCAGTATTTT. Protein product: CASSRGLAGGRATDTQYF.

CDR3 sequence reads: CASSARGSLYGYTF. For the CDR3, the DNA is TGTGCCAGCAGTGCCCGGGGGTCCCTCTATGGCTACACCTTC. The chain links TRBV27 to TRBJ1-2; a possible D gene is TRBD1 (5 bases). The germline V gene has CDR1 MNHEY and CDR2 SMNVEV (reference sequence). V lost 5 bases, J lost 4 bases, and 14 bases lay in between. CDR3 size: 14 residues.

The chain employs TRBV30 and TRBJ2-3; D is perhaps TRBD1 (5 bases). CDR1 and CDR2 (germline): GTSNPN, SVGIG (reference sequence). Trimming removed 1 base from V and 4 bases from J, with 12 bases in between. The CDR3 extends over 14 amino acids. The CDR3 DNA is TGTGCCTGGAGTGGTGGTCAGGGCCCAGATACGCAGTATTTT. Its translation: CAWSGGQGPDTQYF.

This clone is a singleton in its sample. V is TRBV9 and J is TRBJ1-1; D is perhaps TRBD1 (6 bases). V lost 4 bases to trimming and J lost 3 bases, with 16 bases between them. Germline V gene sequence: CDR1 SGDLS, CDR2 YYNGEE. The CDR3 covers 15 residues. The DNA of the CDR3 is TGTGCCAGCAGCTTCTCGGGACATGGGGACACTGAAGCTTTCTTT. Amino acid sequence: CASSFSGHGDTEAFF.

V and J are TRBV2 and TRBJ2-2; tentative D call: TRBD1 (6 bases). V was clipped by 8 bases and J by 0 bases, with 10 bases between them. Germline loops: CDR1 SNHLY, CDR2 FYNNEI. CDR3 length equals 14 residues. CDR3 DNA sequence: TGTGCCAGCGAACAGGGAACGAACACCGGGGAGCTGTTTTTT. Translating gives CASEQGTNTGELFF.

CDR3 residues: CASSFVSTGTGIFGNTIYF. The DNA of the CDR3 is TGTGCCAGCAGTTTCGTTTCAACCGGGACAGGGATCTTTGGAAACACCATATATTTT. The rearrangement joins TRBV27 to TRBJ1-3; 9 bases are shared with TRBD1. This CDR3 spans 19 amino acids. Trimming removed 3 bases from V and 3 bases from J; junction bases left unmatched: 15. Germline CDR1 is MNHEY and CDR2 is SMNVEV (reference sequence).

The chain employs TRBV4-3 and TRBJ2-1; 7 bases align to TRBD2. The CDR3 loop spans 15 amino acids. The V and J ends lost 4 bases and 5 bases, in that order; junction bases with no gene match: 8. Germline V lookup: CDR1 LGHNA, CDR2 YSLEER. CDR3 bases: TGCGCCAGCAGCCGAGCCTGGGGGGGGGACAATGAGCAGTTCTTC. It yields the protein CASSRAWGGDNEQFF.

V usage is TRBV27 and J usage is TRBJ1-2; the match to TRBD1 covers 12 bases. The CDR3 has 17 amino acids. Germline CDR1 reads MNHEY; CDR2 reads SMNVEV (reference sequence). V trimming: 0 bases; J trimming: 3 bases; junction bases outside the gene matches: 5. The CDR3 DNA sequence: TGTGCCAGCAGTTTATCGCCGGGACAGGGGGCCGACTATGGCTACACCTTC. This codes for CASSLSPGQGADYGYTF.

This clone was seen only a few times. The rearrangement joins TRBV29-1 to TRBJ2-7; D gene uncertain. The CDR3 has 13 residues. The germline CDR1 and CDR2 sequences are SQVTM and ANQGSEA. V was trimmed by 0 bases and J by 0 bases, leaving 6 bases between them. CDR3 bases: TGCAGCGTTGAAGAGGGCAGCTCCTACGAGCAGTACTTC. It yields the protein CSVEEGSSYEQYF.

The rearrangement links TRBV7-2 to TRBJ1-2, with 9 bases fitting TRBD1. CDR1 is SGHTA, CDR2 FQGNSA, per germline. This CDR3 has 17 residues. V was pared by 5 bases and J by 8 bases, with 18 bases of the junction left unmatched. The CDR3 nucleotides are TGTGCCAGCAGCATATCCGGGACAGGGCTCGCTAAGGGCGGCTACACCTTC. This sequence encodes CASSISGTGLAKGGYTF.

The chain employs TRBV7-2 and TRBJ2-7, with TRBD2 identical over 10 bases. Germline CDR1 reads SGHTA; CDR2 reads FQGNSA. The CDR3 totals 15 residues. Trimming removed 5 bases from V and 3 bases from J; junction bases left unmatched: 7. The CDR3 DNA reads TGTGCCAGCAGCAACAGCGGGGGGGCCCACTACGAGCAGTACTTC. It is translated as CASSNSGGAHYEQYF. Full variable domain (missing parts from reference TRBV7-2 and TRBJ2-7): GAGVSQSPSNKVTEKGKDVELRCDPISGHTALYWYRQSLGQGLEFLIYFQGNSAPDKSGLPSDRFSAERTGGSVSTLTIQRTQQEDSAVYLCASSNSGGAHYEQYFGPGTRLTVT.

The J gene is TRBJ2-3, the V gene TRBV11-2; D is perhaps TRBD1 (5 bases). Deletions cut 1 base from V and 6 bases from J, with 14 bases between. Germline CDR1 is SGHAT and CDR2 is FQNNGV. The CDR3 loop spans 15 amino acids. CDR3 amino acids: CASSLGGSPGDTQYF. In DNA form, the CDR3 reads TGTGCCAGCAGCTTAGGGGGCAGCCCAGGGGATACGCAGTATTTT.